The rows below give T cell receptor beta chains drawn from one sample of a study of T cells after yellow fever vaccination. TCRdb passed the 5' RACE reads through MiXCR, listing each CDR3 protein once. The repertoire holds 450,000 to 650,000 distinct CDR3 sequences, with about 13% as singletons. The sequencing used PBMCs, collected on the day of the yellow fever booster vaccination. The receptor source for this set is a man aged 25-45 years who received the YFV17D yellow fever vaccine. Each CDR3 is given with its conserved first and last residue. The order of the fields is J gene, clone size, D gene, V gene, CDR3 protein, CDR3 DNA. D genes are given only for firm matches. A clone size is listed for some rows: how often the clone was seen (once, few, many), or a class if it is expanded.

TRBJ2-7 once TRBD2 TRBV9 CASSVDLAVTYEQYF TGTGCCAGCAGCGTAGACCTAGCGGTCACCTACGAGCAGTACTTC
TRBJ2-3 few TRBD2 TRBV6-2/TRBV6-3 CASSYGTSGLADTQYF TGTGCCAGCAGTTACGGGACTAGCGGTCTCGCAGATACGCAGTATTTT
TRBJ2-3 NA NA TRBV10-3 CAISEYGSERNTDTQYF TGTGCCATCAGTGAGTACGGTAGCGAGAGAAACACAGATACGCAGTATTTT
TRBJ2-2 NA NA TRBV6-2/TRBV6-3 CASSQDAGELFF TGTGCCAGCAGTCAGGACGCCGGGGAGCTGTTTTTT
TRBJ2-4 few TRBD2 TRBV7-8 CASSLAVLAGDGIQYF TGTGCCAGCAGCTTAGCGGTGCTAGCGGGAGATGGCATTCAGTACTTC
TRBJ2-2 few NA TRBV6-5 CASSYRPANTGELFF TGTGCCAGCAGTTATCGTCCCGCGAACACCGGGGAGCTGTTTTTT
TRBJ2-1 NA TRBD2 TRBV12-3/TRBV12-4 CASSGGRYNEQFF TGTGCCAGCTCGGGAGGAAGGTACAATGAGCAGTTCTTC
TRBJ2-3 NA NA TRBV18 CASSPPGEDTQYF TGTGCCAGCTCACCACCCGGAGAGGATACGCAGTATTTT
TRBJ2-3 many TRBD2 TRBV6-1 CASSPGLAGSRVGTDTQYF TGTGCCAGCAGTCCCGGACTAGCGGGATCTAGGGTTGGCACAGATACGCAGTATTTT
TRBJ2-5 NA TRBD2 TRBV19 CASSKGLQLRETQYF TGTGCCAGTAGTAAGGGACTACAGCTTCGGGAGACCCAGTACTTC
TRBJ2-4 few NA TRBV29-1 CSVVENIQYF TGCAGCGTTGTGGAAAACATTCAGTACTTC
TRBJ2-2 few NA TRBV27 CASKSGNTGELFF TGTGCCAGCAAGTCAGGGAACACCGGGGAGCTGTTTTTT
TRBJ1-2 few NA TRBV5-5 CASSSAGPEVGGYTF TGTGCCAGCAGTTCCGCGGGACCCGAGGTTGGTGGCTACACCTTC
TRBJ2-1 few TRBD2 TRBV2 CASPGRREVRYNEQFF TGTGCCAGCCCTGGGCGGCGGGAGGTTCGCTACAATGAGCAGTTCTTC
TRBJ2-7 NA NA TRBV20-1 CSARAGGLRANEQYF TGCAGTGCTAGAGCCGGAGGACTCAGAGCAAACGAGCAGTACTTC
TRBJ1-1 few TRBD1 TRBV20-1 CSAGPGTGGTEAFF TGCAGTGCTGGACCCGGGACAGGGGGCACTGAAGCTTTCTTT
TRBJ2-1 few TRBD2 TRBV12-3/TRBV12-4 CASSPSAGAPVEQFF TGTGCCAGCAGTCCCTCAGCGGGGGCCCCCGTGGAGCAGTTCTTC
TRBJ2-3 NA NA TRBV2 CASMRQPLEDTQYF TGTGCCAGCATGAGACAGCCTCTAGAGGATACGCAGTATTTT
TRBJ1-6 few NA TRBV7-9 CASSPRGEGTPLHF TGTGCCAGCAGCCCCCGGGGGGAGGGTACACCCCTCCACTTT
TRBJ2-1 NA TRBD2 TRBV5-6 CASSLVGGSRDYNEQFF TGTGCCAGCAGCTTGGTCGGGGGGAGCCGCGACTACAATGAGCAGTTCTTC
TRBJ2-3 NA NA TRBV7-9 CASSPPATWGTDTQYF TGTGCCAGCAGCCCCCCAGCTACCTGGGGCACAGATACGCAGTATTTT
TRBJ2-7 NA TRBD2 TRBV10-2 CASSEGLAGGPSYEQYF TGCGCCAGCAGCGAGGGACTAGCGGGAGGGCCCTCCTACGAGCAGTACTTC
TRBJ2-7 few TRBD2 TRBV27 CASSLRLAGKHEQYF TGTGCCAGCAGTTTAAGGCTAGCGGGAAAACACGAGCAGTACTTC
TRBJ2-3 many NA TRBV11-2 CASSLRGRGIASTGTQYF TGTGCCAGCAGCTTAAGGGGTCGCGGCATCGCTAGCACAGGAACGCAGTATTTT
TRBJ1-1 few NA TRBV7-8 CASSLEVWAAEAFF TGTGCCAGCAGCTTAGAAGTGTGGGCCGCTGAAGCTTTCTTT
TRBJ2-7 few TRBD1 TRBV20-1 CSALIRQGPYEQYF TGCAGTGCTCTTATTCGACAGGGCCCCTACGAGCAGTACTTC
TRBJ2-3 few TRBD2 TRBV19 CASSPLADLTDTQYF TGTGCCAGTAGTCCACTAGCGGACCTCACAGATACGCAGTATTTT
TRBJ2-2 NA NA TRBV7-2 CASSLEPLWELFF TGTGCCAGCAGCTTAGAACCCCTCTGGGAGCTGTTTTTT
TRBJ2-2 NA NA TRBV7-8 CASSPQDTYRELFF TGTGCCAGCAGCCCCCAAGACACTTACAGGGAGCTGTTTTTT
TRBJ2-5 many NA TRBV28 CASTQGLETQYF TGTGCCAGCACCCAGGGGCTGGAGACCCAGTACTTC
TRBJ2-1 NA NA TRBV11-2 CASSTGLPNEQFF TGTGCCAGCAGCACGGGACTCCCCAATGAGCAGTTCTTC
TRBJ1-2 NA NA TRBV10-3 CATSLDSVGYGYTF TGTGCCACGTCTCTAGACTCCGTGGGCTATGGCTACACCTTC
TRBJ1-5 few TRBD1 TRBV27 CASSNRGKPQHF TGTGCCAGCAGTAACAGGGGAAAGCCCCAGCATTTT
TRBJ2-3 NA TRBD2 TRBV29-1 CSVAGTSTDTQYF TGCAGCGTTGCCGGGACTAGTACAGATACGCAGTATTTT
TRBJ1-6 NA NA TRBV19 CASSATGQNSPLHF TGTGCCAGTTCCGCGACAGGCCAGAATTCACCCCTCCACTTT
TRBJ2-1 NA TRBD2 TRBV20-1 CSAPPTPGLGPNEQFF TGCAGTGCTCCCCCCACCCCGGGACTAGGGCCAAATGAGCAGTTCTTC
TRBJ2-7 few TRBD1 TRBV7-2 CASSLGMDRAGEQYF TGTGCCAGCAGCTTAGGCATGGACAGGGCGGGCGAGCAGTACTTC
TRBJ2-2 NA TRBD2 TRBV5-4 CASSLEGRASGELFF TGTGCCAGCAGCTTGGAGGGGAGGGCCTCCGGGGAGCTGTTTTTT
TRBJ1-2 few TRBD1 TRBV5-5 CASSSTRGKIYGYTF TGTGCCAGCAGCTCCACCAGGGGGAAGATATATGGCTACACCTTC
TRBJ2-1 NA NA TRBV7-2 CASSKGGVRNNEQFF TGTGCCAGCAGCAAAGGGGGGGTTAGGAATAATGAGCAGTTCTTC
TRBJ2-7 NA NA TRBV6-5 CASSYSTWGTYEQYF TGTGCCAGCAGTTACTCGACATGGGGAACCTACGAGCAGTACTTC
TRBJ1-2 many NA TRBV5-1 CASSLSGGNGYTF TGCGCCAGCAGCCTCAGTGGTGGGAATGGCTACACCTTC
TRBJ2-4 few TRBD2 TRBV10-3 CATQRELAKNIQYF TGTGCCACCCAGCGGGAGCTAGCCAAAAACATTCAGTACTTC
TRBJ2-5 few NA TRBV4-3 CASSQDRATETQYF TGCGCCAGCAGCCAAGACAGGGCTACGGAGACCCAGTACTTC
TRBJ2-2 NA NA TRBV20-1 CSARLSEGTGELFF TGCAGTGCTAGATTGTCTGAGGGCACCGGGGAGCTGTTTTTT
TRBJ1-4 NA NA TRBV6-1 CASTPGHGFELFF TGTGCCAGCACCCCGGGCCATGGATTTGAACTGTTTTTT
TRBJ2-1 many NA TRBV5-1 CASSKSQGVKGEQFF TGCGCCAGCAGCAAGTCACAGGGCGTGAAGGGTGAGCAGTTCTTC
TRBJ2-2 NA TRBD2 TRBV7-3 CASSFAGGPTGELFF TGTGCCAGCAGCTTTGCGGGAGGGCCCACCGGGGAGCTGTTTTTT
TRBJ2-7 NA TRBD1 TRBV3-1 CASSQDKRTGDYEQYF TGTGCCAGCAGCCAAGATAAGAGGACAGGGGACTACGAGCAGTACTTC
TRBJ2-7 few NA TRBV30 CAWGKGVGGEQYF TGTGCCTGGGGCAAGGGGGTAGGCGGCGAGCAGTACTTC
TRBJ2-3 NA NA TRBV7-2 CASKAESFTDTQYF TGTGCCAGCAAAGCGGAGAGCTTCACAGATACGCAGTATTTT